The 28 T cell receptor beta chains below come from one sample, sequenced in a study of cytomegalovirus exposure and HLA in healthy donors. Assay: immunoSEQ multiplex PCR; the TCRdb copy retains only in-frame clones and omits some. The data hold about 160,000 clones, with approximately 96% observed a single time. Input material: PBMCs. The receptors derive from a woman aged 18-29 years in good health and CMV-seronegative.

The rearrangement links TRBV5-1 to TRBJ1-1; 12 bases are a match to TRBD1. Germline V gene lookup returns CDR1 SGHRS and CDR2 YFSETQ. Trimming at V came to 4 bases and at J to 11 bases, leaving 6 bases not matched to a gene. The CDR3 contains 13 residues. The CDR3 DNA sequence: TGCGCCAGCAGCATGGGACAGGGGGCGATGGCTTTCTTT. Its translation: CASSMGQGAMAFF.

There are a few counts of this clone. The chain is built from TRBV18 and TRBJ1-1; possible D gene TRBD1, 6 bases. V lost 6 bases and J lost 8, with 10 bases in between. CDR3 length: 11 residues. Germline-derived CDR1 and CDR2 are KGHSH and LQKENI. This CDR3 reads CASSLTGEAFF. CDR3 nucleotides: TGTGCCAGCTCGCTCACAGGGGAAGCTTTCTTT. Supplemented by reference TRBV18 and TRBJ1-1, the full variable domain reads NAGVMQNPRHLVRRRGQEARLRCSPMKGHSHVYWYRQLPEEGLKFMVYLQKENIIDESGMPKERFSAEFPKEGPSILRIQQVVRGDSAAYFCASSLTGEAFFGQGTRLTVV.

This clone is a singleton in its sample. The genes are TRBV29-1 and TRBJ1-1; D perhaps matches TRBD1 (6 bases). Trimming stripped 6 bases from V and 3 bases from J, with 20 bases between. From germline, CDR1 is SQVTM and CDR2 ANQGSEA. The CDR3 consists of 15 residues. CDR3 nucleotides: TGCAGCGTAAACCACCCTACCTCAGGGGACACTGAAGCTTTCTTT. Its protein product is CSVNHPTSGDTEAFF.

CDR3 sequence reads: CASSLAGRGGANVLTF. The CDR3 DNA is TGTGCCAGCAGCTTAGCTGGCCGGGGTGGGGCCAACGTCCTGACTTTC. The J gene is TRBJ2-6, the V gene TRBV7-9; a possible D gene is TRBD2 (5 bases). This CDR3 is 16 amino acids long. Germline V CDR1 and CDR2: SEHNR, FQNEAQ (reference sequence). The V end lost 0 bases, the J end lost 3 bases, and 9 bases lay between the germline ends. Full variable domain (remainder filled in from reference TRBV7-9 and TRBJ2-6): DTGVSQNPRHKITKRGQNVTFRCDPISEHNRLYWYRQTLGQGPEFLTYFQNEAQLEKSRLLSDRFSAERPKGSFSTLEIQRTEQGDSAMYLCASSLAGRGGANVLTFGAGSRLTVL.

This chain connects TRBV5-6 to TRBJ1-1; possibly TRBD1 for D (6 bases). The germline CDR1 and CDR2 sequences are SGHDT and YYEEEE. CDR3 length equals 14 residues. Trimming took off 4 bases at V and 0 bases at J, with 10 bases between the two ends. The CDR3, as DNA: TGTGCCAGCAGCGAGGGGACAATGAACACTGAAGCTTTCTTT. Its translation: CASSEGTMNTEAFF.

The rearrangement joins TRBV27 to TRBJ2-3; 8 nucleotides match TRBD1. The junction had 7 bases not matched to a gene; V was cut back by 3 bases and J by 11 bases. CDR1 is MNHEY and CDR2 is SMNVEV in the germline V gene (reference sequence). This CDR3 spans 13 amino acids. CDR3: CASSLRTGRGQYF. CDR3 coding DNA: TGTGCCAGCAGTTTGCGGACAGGGCGAGGGCAGTATTTT.

The chain carries TRBV6-1 and TRBJ2-7, with TRBD2 matching 12 bases. This CDR3 comprises 17 residues. The junction had 5 bases not matched to a gene; V was cut back by 2 bases and J by 0 bases. Looked up from germline, CDR1 is MNHNS and CDR2 is SASEGT. DNA of the CDR3: TGTGCCAGCAGTGAATTCGGACTAGCGGGGAGCTCCTACGAGCAGTACTTC. This gives the protein CASSEFGLAGSSYEQYF.

The chain carries TRBV6-5 and TRBJ2-2; 9 bases match TRBD1. V shed 5 bases, J shed 8 bases, and the junction held 6 bases outside the gene matches. CDR1 MNHEY and CDR2 SVGAGI come from the germline V gene. There are 14 residues in the CDR3. CDR3 amino acids: CASSGTGWLGELFF. The CDR3 DNA reads TGTGCCAGCAGTGGGACAGGGTGGTTGGGGGAGCTGTTTTTT.

The rearrangement links TRBV27 to TRBJ2-1; the match to TRBD1 covers 8 bases. V gave up 0 bases and J gave up 2 bases; unmatched junction bases: 3. CDR3 length: 16 amino acids. CDR1 MNHEY and CDR2 SMNVEV come from the germline V gene (reference sequence). For the CDR3, the DNA is TGTGCCAGCAGTTTATCGGGACAGGTTACCTACAATGAGCAGTTCTTC. This translates into CASSLSGQVTYNEQFF.

The V and J genes are TRBV9 and TRBJ2-3; tentatively, D is TRBD1 (6 bases). Trimming stripped 3 bases from V and 0 bases from J, with 8 bases between. CDR1 SGDLS and CDR2 YYNGEE come from the germline V gene. The length of the CDR3 is 14 residues. CDR3 DNA: TGTGCCAGCAGCGGCAGGGGAAGCACAGATACGCAGTATTTT. Translating gives CASSGRGSTDTQYF.

The chain recombines TRBV27 with TRBJ2-1; 7 bases map to TRBD2. Germline assignment: CDR1 MNHEY and CDR2 SMNVEV (reference sequence). The CDR3 loop spans 16 amino acids. Trimming at V came to 6 bases and at J to 7 bases, leaving 15 bases not matched to a gene. The chain's CDR3 is CASRRGWGGSENEQFF. CDR3 in DNA: TGTGCCAGCAGGAGGGGTTGGGGGGGGTCAGAGAATGAGCAGTTCTTC.

The V and J genes are TRBV13 and TRBJ2-3, with 8 bases that match TRBD1. The CDR3 has 15 amino acids. The V segment lost 5 bases and the J segment 3 bases; nucleotides outside the gene matches: 7. Per the germline V gene, CDR1 is PRHDT and CDR2 is FYEKMQ (reference sequence). DNA for the CDR3: TGTGCCAGCAGCCCGTGGCAGGGGGCGACAGATACGCAGTATTTT. Protein product: CASSPWQGATDTQYF.

This clone was recorded once. The chain employs TRBV13 and TRBJ2-7; D might be TRBD2 (5 bases). V dropped 4 bases and J dropped 3 bases, with 16 bases sitting between them. The germline V gene has CDR1 PRHDT and CDR2 FYEKMQ (reference sequence). The CDR3 has 15 residues. The CDR3 region is CASSSRGSLHYEQYF. In DNA form, the CDR3 reads TGTGCCAGCAGCTCCCGGGGTTCCCTACACTACGAGCAGTACTTC.

V usage is TRBV15 and J usage is TRBJ2-7; the match to TRBD1 covers 7 bases. Losses at the gene ends were 3 bases for V and 0 bases for J; bases not matched to a gene: 2. There are 14 residues in the CDR3. Germline assignment: CDR1 LNHNV and CDR2 YYDKDF (reference sequence). CDR3 in amino acids: CATSSRGTSYEQYF. The CDR3 DNA is TGTGCCACCAGCAGCAGGGGGACCTCCTACGAGCAGTACTTC.

The chain combines TRBV2 with TRBJ1-4, with D possibly TRBD1 on 6 matching bases. This CDR3 contains 14 residues. V gave up 1 base and J gave up 8 bases, with 11 bases separating them. From germline, CDR1 is SNHLY and CDR2 FYNNEI. The CDR3 here is CASSEGQGMEKLFF. In nucleotides, the CDR3 is TGTGCCAGCAGTGAAGGGCAGGGGATGGAAAAACTGTTTTTT. Based on the CDR3 plus reference TRBV2 and TRBJ1-4, the full variable domain is EPEVTQTPSHQVTQMGQEVILRCVPISNHLYFYWYRQILGQKVEFLVSFYNNEISEKSEIFDDQFSVERPDGSNFTLKIRSTKLEDSAMYFCASSEGQGMEKLFFGSGTQLSVL.

The chain is built from TRBV6-5 and TRBJ1-1; TRBD1 is a possible D gene (5 bases). There are 14 residues in the CDR3. Germline V CDR1 and CDR2: MNHEY, SVGAGI. V was pared by 0 bases and J by 4 bases, with 9 bases between. CDR3: CASSYSQGLTEAFF. The CDR3 DNA is TGTGCCAGCAGTTACTCGCAGGGACTCACTGAAGCTTTCTTT.

The V call is TRBV15, the J call TRBJ2-5, with TRBD2 matching over 11 bases. The V segment lost 1 base and the J segment 2 bases; nucleotides outside the gene matches: 9. Germline CDR1 LNHNV, CDR2 YYDKDF (reference sequence). This CDR3 is 18 amino acids long. The CDR3 DNA is TGTGCCACCAGCAGAGTCCAATCTAGCGGGGGGCGGCAAGAGACCCAGTACTTC. Translating it yields CATSRVQSSGGRQETQYF. The variable domain in full, completed from reference TRBV15 and TRBJ2-5, reads DAMVIQNPRYQVTQFGKPVTLSCSQTLNHNVMYWYQQKSSQAPKLLFHYYDKDFNNEADTPDNFQSRRPNTSFCFLDIRSPGLGDTAMYLCATSRVQSSGGRQETQYFGPGTRLLVL.

The DNA of the CDR3 is TGTGCCAGCAGCCTTACTAGCGGGGGGGCCTATGAGCAGTTCTTC. Its protein is CASSLTSGGAYEQFF. The chain links TRBV9 to TRBJ2-1, with 13 bases fitting TRBD2. The CDR3 length is 15 residues. Germline lookup yields CDR1 SGDLS and CDR2 YYNGEE. V was clipped by 4 bases and J by 8 bases; unmatched bases: 6.

The rearrangement uses TRBV20-1 and TRBJ1-1; D may be TRBD1 (6 bases). Germline-derived CDR1 and CDR2 are DFQATT and SNEGSKA (reference sequence). V lost 5 bases and J lost 4, with 8 bases in between. The CDR3 contains 11 residues. The CDR3 sequence: CSALDSTEAFF. CDR3 bases: TGCAGTGCTTTGGACAGCACTGAAGCTTTCTTT.

V is TRBV5-1 and J is TRBJ2-3; D is perhaps TRBD2 (7 bases). Trimming cost V 1 base and J 5 bases, with 14 bases left between them. The CDR3 totals 15 residues. Germline loops: CDR1 SGHRS, CDR2 YFSETQ. The CDR3 DNA follows: TGCGCCAGCAGCTTGAGGGGGGGCGAGGGAGATACGCAGTATTTT. As protein: CASSLRGGEGDTQYF.

The V call is TRBV10-3, the J call TRBJ1-1; weak D call: TRBD1 (6 bases). Trimming removed 9 bases from V and 7 bases from J, with 18 bases in between. The CDR3 is 13 residues long. Germline V gives CDR1 ENHRY, CDR2 SYGVKD. As DNA, the CDR3 is TGTGCCATTGGGACGGGGACAAGGGTTGAAGCTTTCTTT. Residues: CAIGTGTRVEAFF.

This sequence joins TRBV25-1 and TRBJ2-7, with 10 bases lining up with TRBD1. This CDR3 has 17 amino acids. The V and J ends lost 2 bases and 1 base, in that order; junction bases with no gene match: 8. Germline V gene sequence: CDR1 MGHDK, CDR2 SYGVNS. The CDR3 DNA sequence: TGTGCCAGCAGTGAAGGACCGACAGGGGGCCGTTCCTACGAGCAGTACTTC. Translating gives CASSEGPTGGRSYEQYF.

The J gene is TRBJ1-6, the V gene TRBV30; 7 nucleotides align to TRBD1. Germline V gene lookup returns CDR1 GTSNPN and CDR2 SVGIG (reference sequence). Unmatched junction bases numbered 10, after V lost 0 bases and J lost 2 bases. The CDR3 has 18 residues. CDR3 residues: CAWSVERGRRTYNSPLHF. The CDR3 nucleotides are TGTGCCTGGAGTGTAGAGAGGGGGCGTCGGACCTATAATTCACCCCTCCACTTT.

The chain is built from TRBV9 and TRBJ1-4; 7 bases are a match to TRBD1. Germline V lookup: CDR1 SGDLS, CDR2 YYNGEE. Germline trimming cut 3 bases from V and 7 bases from J; bases unmatched to any gene: 9. The CDR3 length is 15 residues. The CDR3 bases are TGTGCCAGCAGCGCCTTCGGGACAGAGATTGAAAAACTGTTTTTT. Translated, it gives CASSAFGTEIEKLFF.

The V call is TRBV10-3, the J call TRBJ1-1; TRBD1 matches at 8 bases. This CDR3 region has 15 residues. The V gene end was trimmed by 2 bases and the J gene end by 4 bases; junction bases not matched to a gene: 6. Looked up from germline, CDR1 is ENHRY and CDR2 is SYGVKD. The CDR3 loop reads CAISEQQGVITEAFF. The CDR3, as DNA: TGTGCCATCAGTGAGCAACAGGGGGTCATCACTGAAGCTTTCTTT.

The chain links TRBV27 to TRBJ1-1, with 8 bases fitting TRBD1. Trimming cost V 0 bases and J 4 bases; bases outside gene matches: 10. CDR1 is MNHEY, CDR2 SMNVEV, per germline (reference sequence). The CDR3 contains 17 residues. CDR3 amino acids: CASSLSGRGRVGTEAFF. The CDR3 nucleotides read TGTGCCAGCAGTTTATCGGGCAGGGGGCGCGTAGGCACTGAAGCTTTCTTT.

The chain employs TRBV7-9 and TRBJ1-5, with TRBD1 identical over 7 bases. Germline V lookup: CDR1 SEHNR, CDR2 FQNEAQ (reference sequence). This CDR3 is 17 amino acids long. J was trimmed by 2 bases and V by 1 base; bases with no gene match: 8. The CDR3 DNA sequence: TGTGCCAGCAGCTTAGGTGATGGACAGGTGGGCAATCAGCCCCAGCATTTT. This codes for CASSLGDGQVGNQPQHF.

V gene TRBV6-6 combines with J gene TRBJ1-5; 12 bases match TRBD1. J gave up 3 bases and V 1 base, and 1 base lay outside the gene matches. This CDR3 comprises 16 residues. Germline V gene sequence: CDR1 MNHNY, CDR2 SVGAGI (reference sequence). As DNA, the CDR3 is TGTGCCAGCAGTTACTTGGGACAGGGGGCCAATCAGCCCCAGCATTTT. It translates to CASSYLGQGANQPQHF.